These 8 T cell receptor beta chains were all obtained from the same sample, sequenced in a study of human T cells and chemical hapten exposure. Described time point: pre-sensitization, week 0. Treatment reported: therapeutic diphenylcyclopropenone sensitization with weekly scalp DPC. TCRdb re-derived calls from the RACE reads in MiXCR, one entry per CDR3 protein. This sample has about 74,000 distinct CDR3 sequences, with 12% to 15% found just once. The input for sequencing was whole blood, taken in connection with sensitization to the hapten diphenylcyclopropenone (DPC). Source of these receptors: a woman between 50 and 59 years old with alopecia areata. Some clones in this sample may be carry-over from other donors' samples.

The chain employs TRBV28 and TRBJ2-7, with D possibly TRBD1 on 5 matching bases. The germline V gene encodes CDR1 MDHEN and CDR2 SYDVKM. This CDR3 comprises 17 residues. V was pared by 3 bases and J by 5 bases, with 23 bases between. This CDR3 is CASSLSQKTGQGHEQYF. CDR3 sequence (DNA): TGTGCCAGCAGTTTGTCTCAAAAAACTGGACAAGGGCACGAGCAGTACTTC.

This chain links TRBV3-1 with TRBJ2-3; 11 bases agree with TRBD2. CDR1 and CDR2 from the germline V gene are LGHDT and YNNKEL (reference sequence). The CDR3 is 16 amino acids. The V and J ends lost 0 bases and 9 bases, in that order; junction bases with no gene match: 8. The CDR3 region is CASSQDLLAGAGTQYF. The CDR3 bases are TGTGCCAGCAGCCAAGATTTACTAGCGGGAGCAGGCACGCAGTATTTT.

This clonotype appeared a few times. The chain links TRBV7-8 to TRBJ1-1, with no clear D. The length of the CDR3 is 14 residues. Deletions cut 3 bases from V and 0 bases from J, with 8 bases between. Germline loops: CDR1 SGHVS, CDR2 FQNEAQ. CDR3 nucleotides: TGTGCCAGCAGCTTCGGGAAATTGAACACTGAAGCTTTCTTT. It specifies CASSFGKLNTEAFF.

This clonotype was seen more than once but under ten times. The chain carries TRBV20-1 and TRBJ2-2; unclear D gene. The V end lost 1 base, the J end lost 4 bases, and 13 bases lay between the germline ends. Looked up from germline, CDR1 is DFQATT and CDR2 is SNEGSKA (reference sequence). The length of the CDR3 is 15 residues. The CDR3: CSARGARLGTGELFF. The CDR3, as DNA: TGCAGTGCTAGAGGGGCGAGGTTGGGCACCGGGGAGCTGTTTTTT.

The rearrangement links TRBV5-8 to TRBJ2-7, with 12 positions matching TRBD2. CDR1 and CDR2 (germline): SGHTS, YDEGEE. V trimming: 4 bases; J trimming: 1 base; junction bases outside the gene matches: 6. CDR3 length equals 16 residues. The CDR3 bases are TGTGCCAGCAGCCGAGGGACTAGCGGGTTTTCCTACGAGCAGTACTTC. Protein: CASSRGTSGFSYEQYF.

The CDR3 sequence is CASRGTGITDTQYF. In nucleotides, the CDR3 is TGTGCCAGCAGGGGGACAGGGATCACAGATACGCAGTATTTT. The J gene is TRBJ2-3, the V gene TRBV12-3 or TRBV12-4, with 9 bases aligning to TRBD1. J gave up 2 bases and V 6 bases, and 3 bases lay outside the gene matches. The CDR3 is made up of 14 amino acids.

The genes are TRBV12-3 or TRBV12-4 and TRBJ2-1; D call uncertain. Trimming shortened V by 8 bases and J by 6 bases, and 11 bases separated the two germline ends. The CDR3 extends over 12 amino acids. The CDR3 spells CASALVLNEQFF. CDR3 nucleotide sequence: TGTGCCAGCGCTCTAGTACTCAATGAGCAGTTCTTC.

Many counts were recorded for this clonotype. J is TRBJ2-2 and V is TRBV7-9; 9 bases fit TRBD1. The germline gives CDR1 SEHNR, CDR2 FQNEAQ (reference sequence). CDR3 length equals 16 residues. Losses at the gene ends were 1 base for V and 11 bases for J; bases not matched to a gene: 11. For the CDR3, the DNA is TGTGCCAGCAGCTTAGGACCGGGACAGGGCGTCCCCGAGCTGTTTTTT. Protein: CASSLGPGQGVPELFF. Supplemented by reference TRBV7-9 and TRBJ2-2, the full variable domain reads DTGVSQNPRHKITKRGQNVTFRCDPISEHNRLYWYRQTLGQGPEFLTYFQNEAQLEKSRLLSDRFSAERPKGSFSTLEIQRTEQGDSAMYLCASSLGPGQGVPELFFGEGSRLTVL.